One sample yielded the 24 T cell receptor beta chains listed below, sequenced in a study of T cell clonality in common variable immunodeficiency. TCRdb's copy holds only in-frame clones and misses some; the assay was immunoSEQ multiplex PCR. The repertoire yields 30,000 to 40,000 clones, none seen only once; the top ten contain roughly 3%. Sequenced: peripheral blood mononuclear cells. Receptor source: a person aged 18 to 70 in good health.

The sample holds many counts of this clone. The DNA ends 3 residues before the CDR3 does, and the rest of the CDR3 is filled in from the germline J gene. The chain links TRBV19 to TRBJ2-7, with 8 nucleotides matching TRBD2. The CDR3 spans 14 residues. V was pared by 6 bases and J by 0 bases, with 4 bases of the junction left unmatched. Germline V CDR1 and CDR2: LNHDA, SQIVND (reference sequence). CDR3 region: CASSRLASSYEQYF. Incomplete CDR3 DNA: TGTGCCAGTAGCCGACTAGCGAGCTCCTACGAG.

This clone occurred many times. The sequence runs out 3 residues before the end of the CDR3; the remainder is reconstructed from the germline J gene. This rearrangement joins TRBV19 to TRBJ2-2; no clear D. The germline gives CDR1 LNHDA, CDR2 SQIVND (reference sequence). The CDR3 covers 15 residues. The ends were cut back, 8 bases at V and 0 bases at J, with 13 bases in the middle. The sequenced CDR3 bases are TGTGCCAGTGCCCAAACTGACTCGAACACCGGGGAG. Amino acids: CASAQTDSNTGE. The full CDR3 protein reads CASAQTDSNTGELFF.

This clone has a count of ten or more. The missing CDR3 end, 3 residues past where the read stops, is filled in from the germline J gene. The V call is TRBV20-1, the J call TRBJ1-5; possible D gene TRBD1, 5 bases. The CDR3 consists of 14 residues. Germline loops: CDR1 DFQATT, CDR2 SNEGSKA (reference sequence). Trimming pared 0 bases from V and 4 bases from J, leaving 10 bases between. The CDR3 sequence is CSAREGPPNQPQHF. CDR3 bases read: TGCAGTGCTAGAGAGGGGCCGCCGAATCAGCCC.

This clone has at least ten counts. The CDR3 extends 3 residues past the end of the read, so its final part is completed from the germline J gene. The J gene is TRBJ2-5, the V gene TRBV6-1, with TRBD1 as a possible D gene (6 bases). This CDR3 has 15 amino acids. V was pared by 1 base and J by 5 bases, with 14 bases between. Germline CDR1 is MNHNS and CDR2 is SASEGT. The sequenced part of the CDR3 DNA is TGTGCCAGCAGTGAAGGGGACATCATCGGGGAGACC. Encoded protein: CASSEGDIIGET. Given in full, the CDR3 is CASSEGDIIGETQYF.

This clone was seen many times. The read terminates 3 residues ahead of where the CDR3 ends, so the germline J gene completes it. The chain recombines TRBV5-1 with TRBJ2-7, with 9 nucleotides matching TRBD1. J lost 2 bases, V lost 4 bases, and 13 bases had no gene match. This CDR3 region has 17 residues. Germline lookup yields CDR1 SGHRS and CDR2 YFSETQ. Incomplete CDR3 DNA: TGCGCCAGCAGCCTCACCCTGTCCAGGACAGGGGCCTACGAG. Protein product: CASSLTLSRTGAYE. The entire CDR3 is CASSLTLSRTGAYEQYF.

At least ten counts were recorded for this clone. From the germline J gene comes the end of the CDR3, since the read stops 3 residues before it. The chain carries TRBV5-5 and TRBJ1-2, with D hard to call. The CDR3 length is 14 residues. The germline gives CDR1 SGHKS, CDR2 YYEKEE (reference sequence). V was trimmed by 5 bases and J by 0 bases, leaving 11 bases between them. This CDR3 is CASSPGPANYGYTF. The CDR3 bases that were read are TGTGCCAGCAGTCCTGGCCCAGCTAACTATGGC.

This clone was found many times. The read falls 3 residues short of the CDR3 end, and the missing part is taken from the germline J gene. The chain employs TRBV2 and TRBJ1-3; D perhaps matches TRBD1 (6 bases). The germline V and J ends were trimmed by 3 bases and 2 bases, with 11 bases remaining between them. The CDR3 sequence is 15 residues long. The germline CDR1 and CDR2 sequences are SNHLY and FYNNEI. Partial CDR3 DNA: TGTGCCAGCAGTGACCCAGGGGAGGCTGGAAACACC. Its protein is CASSDPGEAGNT. The full-length CDR3 reads as CASSDPGEAGNTIYF.

This clone was counted many times. From the germline J gene comes the end of the CDR3, since the read stops 3 residues before it. The V and J genes are TRBV20-1 and TRBJ2-4; 7 bases align to TRBD1. The germline CDR1 and CDR2 sequences are DFQATT and SNEGSKA (reference sequence). CDR3 length: 14 residues. The covered CDR3 bases are TGCGGGGCGGCGCCCGGGACAGATAAAAACATT. This codes for CGAAPGTDKNI. The complete CDR3 reads CGAAPGTDKNIQYF.

This clone was seen repeatedly, ten times or more. Incomplete CDR3 DNA: TGTGCCAGCAGCTCCGAGGGACAGGGG. Translating gives CASSSEGQG. The full CDR3 protein reads CASSSEGQGIYF. This sequence joins TRBV11-2 and TRBJ1-3; 10 bases agree with TRBD1. With the read ending 3 residues before the CDR3 end, the germline J gene is used to fill in that end. Germline values: CDR1 SGHAT, CDR2 FQNNGV. This CDR3 comprises 12 residues.

This clone was detected many times. With the read ending 3 residues before the CDR3 end, the germline J gene is used to fill in that end. The chain joins TRBV6-1 to TRBJ1-6; 7 nucleotides agree with TRBD1. The CDR3 has 15 amino acids. With V trimmed by 5 bases and J by 4 bases, 5 bases remained unmatched. The germline CDR1 and CDR2 sequences are MNHNS and SASEGT. The part of the CDR3 DNA that was read is TGTGCCAGCAGTCAAGGGACAGTTTATAATTCACCC. Its translation is CASSQGTVYNSP. The CDR3 reads in full as CASSQGTVYNSPLHF.

This clone was seen at least ten times. The missing CDR3 end, 3 residues past where the read stops, is filled in from the germline J gene. The V and J genes are TRBV5-4 and TRBJ2-1; 12 positions match TRBD2. Germline V CDR1 and CDR2: SGHNT, YYREEE (reference sequence). Germline trimming cut 0 bases from V and 6 bases from J; bases unmatched to any gene: 4. CDR3 length: 16 residues. The CDR3 sequence: CASSLGLAGERNEQFF. The CDR3 DNA, read in part, is TGTGCCAGCAGCTTGGGACTAGCGGGAGAGCGCAATGAG.

This clone has only a few counts. The CDR3 end lies 3 residues beyond the end of the read and is filled in from the germline J gene. The rearrangement uses TRBV20-1 and TRBJ2-1; tentatively, D is TRBD1 or TRBD2 (5 bases each). The CDR3 runs to 14 residues. V was trimmed by 7 bases and J by 0 bases, leaving 13 bases between them. Germline V gene lookup returns CDR1 DFQATT and CDR2 SNEGSKA (reference sequence). This chain's CDR3 is CSDQGDLSYNEQFF. The sequenced part of the CDR3 DNA is TGCAGTGATCAGGGAGACCTCTCCTACAATGAG.

In its sample, this clone was seen many times. The read ends 3 residues shy of where the CDR3 ends; the end is completed using the germline J gene. The J gene is TRBJ2-1, the V gene TRBV19, with TRBD2 identical over 9 bases. Germline V CDR1 and CDR2: LNHDA, SQIVND (reference sequence). There are 16 residues in the CDR3. V shed 0 bases, J shed 9 bases, and the junction held 9 bases outside the gene matches. The CDR3 bases that were read are TGTGCCAGTAGTATAGACCATAGCGGGAGATCGGGTGAG. It translates to CASSIDHSGRSGE. The full-length CDR3 reads as CASSIDHSGRSGEQFF.

In this sample, this clone turned up many times. From the germline J gene comes the end of the CDR3, since the read stops 3 residues before it. The chain is built from TRBV11-2 and TRBJ2-7, with 10 bases that match TRBD2. Germline V gene sequence: CDR1 SGHAT, CDR2 FQNNGV. This CDR3 has 15 residues. V lost 5 bases, J lost 2 bases, and 6 bases stayed unmatched. CDR3 residues: CASSTGLAETYEQYF. The sequenced part of the CDR3 DNA is TGTGCCAGCAGCACAGGACTAGCGGAAACCTACGAG.

This clone was counted many times. The read ends 3 residues before the CDR3 terminus; that terminus is restored from the germline J gene. The chain is built from TRBV10-1 and TRBJ2-1, with 10 bases lining up with TRBD2. CDR1 and CDR2 from the germline V gene are WNHNN and SYGVQD (reference sequence). V gave up 4 bases and J gave up 3 bases; unmatched junction bases: 0. The CDR3 covers 14 residues. The CDR3 loop reads CASSGLAGYNEQFF. CDR3 DNA, as far as it was read: TGCGCCAGCAGTGGACTAGCGGGCTACAATGAG.

This clone was observed many times. The read ends 3 residues shy of where the CDR3 ends; the end is completed using the germline J gene. The chain recombines TRBV20-1 with TRBJ2-7; 7 nucleotides align to TRBD2. Unmatched junction bases numbered 14, after V lost 3 bases and J lost 0 bases. CDR1 DFQATT and CDR2 SNEGSKA come from the germline V gene (reference sequence). The CDR3 sequence is 17 residues long. CDR3 sequence reads: CSARSPRLAEDSYEQYF. The DNA read from the CDR3 is TGCAGTGCTAGGTCCCCGCGGCTAGCGGAGGACTCCTACGAG.

This clone was picked up many times. The read halts 3 residues ahead of the CDR3 end, with the missing end drawn from the germline J gene. The chain employs TRBV18 and TRBJ2-1, with 8 bases lining up with TRBD2. The ends lost 5 bases at V and 9 bases at J; junction bases unmatched: 6. The V gene's germline CDR1 is KGHSH and CDR2 LQKENI. This CDR3 spans 13 amino acids. Here the CDR3 reads CASSWAGGPEQFF. The sequenced CDR3 bases are TGTGCCAGCTCATGGGCGGGAGGCCCTGAG.

This clone was seen ten or more times. The CDR3 extends 3 residues past the end of the read, so its final part is completed from the germline J gene. The rearrangement uses TRBV19 and TRBJ1-5; TRBD1 agrees at 10 bases. Germline lookup yields CDR1 LNHDA and CDR2 SQIVND (reference sequence). The CDR3 totals 17 residues. J gave up 7 bases and V 1 base, and 10 bases lay outside the gene matches. CDR3 bases read: TGTGCCAGTAGTATAGTAACGGGGACAGGGGCAAGACAGCCC. It codes for CASSIVTGTGARQP. The full CDR3 is CASSIVTGTGARQPQHF.

This clone was observed at least ten times. The read stops 3 residues short of the end of the CDR3; the missing end is completed from the germline J gene. The rearrangement joins TRBV19 to TRBJ1-2, with D perhaps TRBD1 (6 bases). V was clipped by 4 bases and J by 5 bases, with 11 bases between them. Germline CDR1 and CDR2: LNHDA and SQIVND (reference sequence). CDR3 length: 13 residues. This CDR3 reads CASSRGHPYGYTF. Partial CDR3 DNA: TGTGCCAGTAGTAGGGGACATCCTTATGGC.

The table lists this clone with many counts. The CDR3 end is not reached by the read, which stops 3 residues before it; the germline J gene fills it in. This chain connects TRBV11-2 to TRBJ2-7; D possibly corresponds to TRBD2 (5 bases). The V end lost 2 bases, the J end lost 2 bases, and 10 bases lay between the germline ends. The germline CDR1 and CDR2 sequences are SGHAT and FQNNGV. The CDR3 spans 14 residues. The CDR3 bases that were read are TGTGCCAGCAGCTTACAGGAGGTCGCCTACGAG. Translation gives CASSLQEVAYE. The full CDR3 reads CASSLQEVAYEQYF.

This clone was seen ten or more times. Read data end 3 residues before the CDR3 end; the end is taken from the germline J gene. The chain recombines TRBV29-1 with TRBJ2-5; TRBD1 matches at 11 bases. Germline values: CDR1 SQVTM, CDR2 ANQGSEA. Trimming at V came to 7 bases and at J to 5 bases, leaving 9 bases not matched to a gene. CDR3 length: 14 residues. The covered CDR3 bases are TGCAGCGCAATGGACAGGGGGCGCGGGGAGACC. Translated: CSAMDRGRGET. The whole CDR3 is CSAMDRGRGETQYF.

This clone was seen ten or more times. The read falls 3 residues short of the CDR3 end, and the missing part is taken from the germline J gene. The gene calls are TRBV6-4 and TRBJ1-2, with D uncertain. The CDR3 extends over 13 amino acids. Germline values: CDR1 MRHNA, CDR2 SNTAGT. The part of the CDR3 DNA that was read is TGTGCCAGCAGTGACTCGAATAATGGCGGC. Its translation is CASSDSNNGG. The complete CDR3 sequence is CASSDSNNGGYTF.

The table lists this clone with many counts. Coverage ceases 3 residues before the CDR3 finishes, and the germline J gene fills in the end. The chain recombines TRBV28 with TRBJ2-7; tentative D call: TRBD1 (5 bases). The CDR3 consists of 13 residues. The V end was cut by 2 bases, the J end by 2 bases, with 7 bases between. The germline gives CDR1 MDHEN, CDR2 SYDVKM. The CDR3: CASSLQGPYEQYF. CDR3 bases read: TGTGCCAGCAGTTTACAGGGTCCCTACGAG.

This clone was counted at least ten times. The read ends 3 residues before the CDR3 terminus; that terminus is restored from the germline J gene. The chain is built from TRBV20-1 and TRBJ1-5; D is ambiguous. Per germline, CDR1 DFQATT and CDR2 SNEGSKA (reference sequence). V gave up 2 bases and J gave up 8 bases, with 16 bases separating them. This CDR3 comprises 14 residues. CDR3 protein: CSARRGSEGEPQHF. The sequenced CDR3 bases are TGCAGTGCTAGACGGGGTAGCGAAGGTGAGCCC.